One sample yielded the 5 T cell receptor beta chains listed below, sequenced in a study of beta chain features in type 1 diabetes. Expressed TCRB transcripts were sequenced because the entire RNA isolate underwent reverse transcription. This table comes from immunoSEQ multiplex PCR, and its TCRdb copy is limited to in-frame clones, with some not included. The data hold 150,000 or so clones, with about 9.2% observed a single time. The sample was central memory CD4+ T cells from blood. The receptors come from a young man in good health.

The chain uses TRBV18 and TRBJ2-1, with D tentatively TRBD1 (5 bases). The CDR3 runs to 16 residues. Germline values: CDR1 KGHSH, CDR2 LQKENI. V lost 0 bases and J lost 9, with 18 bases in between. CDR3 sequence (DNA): TGTGCCAGCTCACCACCTTCCTATACAGGACGGAGTGAGCAGTTCTTC. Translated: CASSPPSYTGRSEQFF.

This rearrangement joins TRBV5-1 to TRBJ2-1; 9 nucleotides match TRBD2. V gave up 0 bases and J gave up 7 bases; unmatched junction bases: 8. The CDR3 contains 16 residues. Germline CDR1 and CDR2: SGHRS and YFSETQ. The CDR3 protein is CASSLAIGRGGNEQFF. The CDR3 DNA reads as TGCGCCAGCAGCTTGGCCATCGGGCGGGGGGGGAATGAGCAGTTCTTC.

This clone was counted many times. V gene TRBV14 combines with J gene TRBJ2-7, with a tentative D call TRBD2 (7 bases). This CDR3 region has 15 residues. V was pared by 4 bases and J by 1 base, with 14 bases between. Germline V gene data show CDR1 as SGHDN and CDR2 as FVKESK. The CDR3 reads CASSLSGGGSYEQYF. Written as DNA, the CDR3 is TGTGCCAGCAGCCTTTCGGGGGGCGGTTCCTACGAGCAGTACTTC. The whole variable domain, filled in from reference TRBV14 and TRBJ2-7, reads EAGVTQFPSHSVIEKGQTVTLRCDPISGHDNLYWYRRVMGKEIKFLLHFVKESKQDESGMPNNRFLAERTGGTYSTLKVQPAELEDSGVYFCASSLSGGGSYEQYFGPGTRLTVT.

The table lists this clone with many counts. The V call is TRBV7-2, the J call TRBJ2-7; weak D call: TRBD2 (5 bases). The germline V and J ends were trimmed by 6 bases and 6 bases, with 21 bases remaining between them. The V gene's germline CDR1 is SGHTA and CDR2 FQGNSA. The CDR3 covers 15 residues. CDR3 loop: CASRPGWAGGIEQYF. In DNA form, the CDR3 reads TGTGCCAGCAGACCTGGTTGGGCAGGAGGAATCGAGCAGTACTTC.

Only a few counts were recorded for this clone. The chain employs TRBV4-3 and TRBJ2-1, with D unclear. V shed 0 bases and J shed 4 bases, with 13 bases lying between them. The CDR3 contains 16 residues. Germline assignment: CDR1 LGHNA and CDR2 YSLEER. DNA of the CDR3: TGCGCCAGCAGCCAAGATATCACACCTGAATACAATGAGCAGTTCTTC. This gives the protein CASSQDITPEYNEQFF.